These T cell receptor beta chains were read from a single sample in a study of PD-1 blockade in mismatch repair-deficient tumors. The table came from immunoSEQ multiplex PCR; TCRdb's copy has only in-frame clones and leaves some out. Here the sample spans 70,000 to 90,000 clones, about 82% being singletons. Here the sequenced sample was peripheral blood, taken 44 weeks after starting pembrolizumab. These receptors were taken from an adult with mismatch repair-deficient cancer. Both conserved end residues are part of each CDR3. Fields, in order: J gene, V gene, clone size, D gene, CDR3 DNA, CDR3 protein. A D gene is named only where the DNA matches it firmly. The listing skips clone size in some rows; elsewhere it reads once, few, many or a size class.

TRBJ2-3	TRBV7-8	-	-	TGTGCCAGCAGCCGGCGGGCAGATACGCAGTATTTT	CASSRRADTQYF
TRBJ2-6	TRBV5-1	-	-	TGCGCCAGCAGCTTGGCCTTGGGCGGGGCCAACGTCCTGACTTTC	CASSLALGGANVLTF
TRBJ2-5	TRBV7-3	-	-	TGTGCCAGCAGCAGAGGGAGGCAAGAGACCCAGTACTTC	CASSRGRQETQYF
TRBJ2-7	TRBV7-8	-	-	TGTGCCAGCAGCCGGGGTAGGGGGGAAGGCGGCGAGCAGTACTTC	CASSRGRGEGGEQYF
TRBJ2-5	TRBV7-3	-	TRBD2	TGTGCCAGCAGCTTGGGTGCGGTAGCGGGAGTGGGGGAGACCCAGTACTTC	CASSLGAVAGVGETQYF
TRBJ2-7	TRBV5-4	-	TRBD2	TGTGCCAGCAGCAACCCCGGGACTAGCGACCGGAACGAGCAGTACTTC	CASSNPGTSDRNEQYF
TRBJ1-5	TRBV30	-	-	TGTGCCTGGAATCGGGGTGGGGATCAGCCCCAGCATTTT	CAWNRGGDQPQHF
TRBJ2-7	TRBV11-2	-	TRBD1	TGTGCCAGCAGCTTAAGTTCCGGGACAGGCTCCTACGAGCAGTACTTC	CASSLSSGTGSYEQYF
TRBJ2-5	TRBV29-1	few	-	TGCAGCGTGGGGGCGCGGCAGGGGCGGGGGGAGACCCAGTACTTC	CSVGARQGRGETQYF
TRBJ1-2	TRBV19	-	TRBD1	TGTGCCAGTAGTACCTACCATGGACAGGGAGATGGCTACACCTTC	CASSTYHGQGDGYTF
TRBJ1-1	TRBV7-9	once	TRBD1	TGTGCCAGCAGCTCATACAGGGGGCATCGCACTGAAGCTTTCTTT	CASSSYRGHRTEAFF
TRBJ2-3	TRBV19	-	TRBD2	TGTGCCAGTAGTATCGGGCTAGCGGGATTGGATACGCAGTATTTT	CASSIGLAGLDTQYF
TRBJ2-1	TRBV13	-	-	TGTGCCAGCAGCCCAACGGCGTGGAGAAGCTACAATGAGCAGTTCTTC	CASSPTAWRSYNEQFF
TRBJ2-2	TRBV7-2	once	-	TGTGCCAGCAGCTGGGCCCGGGGTGGGGTCGGGGAGCTGTTTTTT	CASSWARGGVGELFF
TRBJ1-1	TRBV18	-	-	TGTGCCAGCTCACCAAGGACGGATGATCAAGCTTTCTTT	CASSPRTDDQAFF
TRBJ2-1	TRBV27	-	-	TGTGCCAGCAGTGCACTAGCTCGAGCGGACTCCTACAATGAGCAGTTCTTC	CASSALARADSYNEQFF
TRBJ2-7	TRBV7-2	-	-	TGTGCCAGCAGCTTATATGAATTAAACGAGCAGTACTTC	CASSLYELNEQYF
TRBJ1-1	TRBV29-1	-	-	TGCAGCGCCCGACAAGGACAGCCGAACACTGAAGCTTTCTTT	CSARQGQPNTEAFF
TRBJ2-1	TRBV10-3	-	TRBD2	TGTGCCATCAGCGTTACTAGCGGGGGGAACAATGAGCAGTTCTTC	CAISVTSGGNNEQFF
TRBJ1-3	TRBV11-2	-	-	TGTGCCAGCAGCTTAGACCCCCTCTCTGGAAACACCATATATTTT	CASSLDPLSGNTIYF
TRBJ2-1	TRBV18	-	TRBD2	TGTGCCAGCTCACCCACGACTAGCGGAACCTACAATGAGCAGTTCTTC	CASSPTTSGTYNEQFF
TRBJ1-1	TRBV7-8	-	-	TGTGCCAGCAGCCGAAGTACAGGGAGCACTGAAGCTTTCTTT	CASSRSTGSTEAFF
TRBJ2-5	TRBV5-1	-	-	TGCGCCAGCAGCTTGCCGTCTGGGGAGACCCAGTACTTC	CASSLPSGETQYF
TRBJ2-6	TRBV2	-	-	TGTGCCAGCAGTGGGGGGGTCTCTGGGGCCAACGTCCTGACTTTC	CASSGGVSGANVLTF
TRBJ2-5	TRBV6-1	-	-	TGTGCCAGCAGTTACACAGAGACCCAGTACTTC	CASSYTETQYF
TRBJ2-7	TRBV7-2	-	TRBD2	TGTGCCAGCAGCAGGGTTAGCGGGAGCTTTTTCCACGAGCAGTACTTC	CASSRVSGSFFHEQYF
TRBJ2-1	TRBV18	-	-	TGTGCCAGCTCACGGGGAGAGAATGAGCAGTTCTTC	CASSRGENEQFF
TRBJ1-3	TRBV5-4	few	-	TGTGCCAGCAGCTTGGCCCCAGTTGGGGGGCGAACCAATGGAAACACCATATATTTT	CASSLAPVGGRTNGNTIYF
TRBJ1-2	TRBV2	-	-	TGTGCCAGCAGCCAAGGACCGGCGCCTGGGGGCTACACCTTC	CASSQGPAPGGYTF
TRBJ2-1	TRBV19	-	TRBD2	TGTGCCAGTAGTATAGGGGGCGGGAGGGGTAGCGGTGAGCAGTTCTTC	CASSIGGGRGSGEQFF
TRBJ2-1	TRBV4-2	-	-	TGTGCCAGCAGCCAAGCAGAGCGGAGCTCCTACAATGAGCAGTTCTTC	CASSQAERSSYNEQFF
TRBJ1-1	TRBV18	-	-	TGTGCCACAGCTGAGTCCATGAACACTGAAGCTTTCTTT	CATAESMNTEAFF
TRBJ1-5	TRBV27	once	-	TGTGCCAGTCAGACGGTTGGGGAGGGAGATCAGCCCCAGCATTTT	CASQTVGEGDQPQHF
TRBJ2-1	TRBV10-3	-	-	TGTGCCATCAGTGAGGTCCCGGGGGCAAGCTCCTACAATGAGCAGTTCTTC	CAISEVPGASSYNEQFF
TRBJ1-1	TRBV7-9	-	TRBD1	TGTGCCAGCAGCTTCGGTGGAAGGGACAGGGTAGGGACTGAAGCTTTCTTT	CASSFGGRDRVGTEAFF
TRBJ2-7	TRBV28	-	TRBD2	TGTGCCAGCAGTTTAGTAGCGGGAGGTTCTTTTTATGAGCAGTACTTC	CASSLVAGGSFYEQYF
TRBJ2-7	TRBV28	-	-	TGTGCCAGCAGTCCCAGGGACGAGCAGTACTTC	CASSPRDEQYF
TRBJ2-3	TRBV9	-	-	TGTGCCAGCAGCGTAGCGAGGGGGAGCACAGATACGCAGTATTTT	CASSVARGSTDTQYF
TRBJ2-1	TRBV29-1	-	TRBD2	TGCAGCCCCTTCGGGGGACTATTAAACAATGAGCAGTTCTTC	CSPFGGLLNNEQFF
TRBJ1-1	TRBV14	-	-	TGTGCCAGCAGCCTCCGACCGGGGATGAACACTGAAGCTTTCTTT	CASSLRPGMNTEAFF
TRBJ2-1	TRBV10-2	-	-	TGCGCCAGCAGTGAGGGACGGGGGTATGAGCAGTTCTTC	CASSEGRGYEQFF
TRBJ2-1	TRBV13	-	TRBD2	TGTGCCAGCAGCCACGGGTCTAGCGGAAATGAGCAGTTCTTC	CASSHGSSGNEQFF
TRBJ2-5	TRBV7-2	-	-	TGTGCCAGCAGCTTAACCCCAGGGTGGGAGCAGTACTTC	CASSLTPGWEQYF
TRBJ2-5	TRBV7-2	-	-	TGTGCCAGCAGCGCAGGGAGAGAGGAGACCCAGTACTTC	CASSAGREETQYF
TRBJ2-2	TRBV5-1	-	TRBD1	TGCGCCAGCAGCGGACTCACAGGGGGCACCGGGGAGCTGTTTTTT	CASSGLTGGTGELFF
TRBJ1-2	TRBV14	-	TRBD1	TGTGCCAGCAGCCTGACAGGGGGTGGCTACACCTTC	CASSLTGGGYTF
TRBJ1-4	TRBV14	-	-	TGTGCCAGCAGCCGAACCCGGGACGTCCGGGAAAAACTGTTTTTT	CASSRTRDVREKLFF
TRBJ1-3	TRBV23-1	-	-	TGCGCCAGCAAACGACTTAACACCATATATTTT	CASKRLNTIYF
TRBJ2-1	TRBV5-6	-	TRBD2	TGTGCCAGCAGCACCGGGACTAGCGGGACAATATTCTTC	CASSTGTSGTIFF
TRBJ1-1	TRBV7-8	-	-	TGTGCCAGCAGGCCGGACGGTTCGAGGTCGGGCACTGAAGCTTTCTTT	CASRPDGSRSGTEAFF